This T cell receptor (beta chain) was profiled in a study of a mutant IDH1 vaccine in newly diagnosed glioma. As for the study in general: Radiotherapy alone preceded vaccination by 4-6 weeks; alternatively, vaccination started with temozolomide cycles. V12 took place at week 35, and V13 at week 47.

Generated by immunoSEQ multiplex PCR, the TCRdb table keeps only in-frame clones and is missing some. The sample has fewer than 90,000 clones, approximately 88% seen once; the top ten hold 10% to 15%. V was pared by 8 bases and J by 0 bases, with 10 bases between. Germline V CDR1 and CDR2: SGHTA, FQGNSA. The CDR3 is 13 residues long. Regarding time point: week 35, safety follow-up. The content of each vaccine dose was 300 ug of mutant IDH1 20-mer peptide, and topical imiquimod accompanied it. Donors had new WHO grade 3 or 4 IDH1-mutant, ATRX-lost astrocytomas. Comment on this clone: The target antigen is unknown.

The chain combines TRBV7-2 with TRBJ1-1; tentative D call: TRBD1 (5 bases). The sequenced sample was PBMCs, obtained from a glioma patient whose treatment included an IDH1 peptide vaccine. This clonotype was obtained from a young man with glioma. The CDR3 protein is CASGGRMNTEAFF. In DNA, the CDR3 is TGTGCCAGCGGGGGTCGGATGAACACTGAAGCTTTCTTT. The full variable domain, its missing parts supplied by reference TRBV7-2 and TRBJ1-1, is GAGVSQSPSNKVTEKGKDVELRCDPISGHTALYWYRQSLGQGLEFLIYFQGNSAPDKSGLPSDRFSAERTGGSVSTLTIQRTQQEDSAVYLCASGGRMNTEAFFGQGTRLTVV.